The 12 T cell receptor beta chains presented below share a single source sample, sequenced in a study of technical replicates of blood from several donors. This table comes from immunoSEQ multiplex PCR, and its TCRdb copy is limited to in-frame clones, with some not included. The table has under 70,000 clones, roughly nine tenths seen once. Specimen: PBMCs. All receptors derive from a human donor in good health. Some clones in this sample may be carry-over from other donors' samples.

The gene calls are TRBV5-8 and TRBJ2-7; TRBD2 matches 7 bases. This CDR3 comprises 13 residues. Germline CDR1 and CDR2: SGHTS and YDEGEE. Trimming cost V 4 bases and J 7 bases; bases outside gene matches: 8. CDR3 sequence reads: CASSPRGVGEQYF. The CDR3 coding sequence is TGTGCCAGCAGCCCACGGGGGGTCGGGGAGCAGTACTTC.

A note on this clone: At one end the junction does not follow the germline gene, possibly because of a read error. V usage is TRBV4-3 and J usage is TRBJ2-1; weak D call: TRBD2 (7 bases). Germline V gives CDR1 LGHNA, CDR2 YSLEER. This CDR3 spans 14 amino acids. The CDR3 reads CASSQEFPGGGSVF. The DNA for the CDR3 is TGCGCCAGCAGCCAAGAATTTCCCGGGGGCGGGAGCGTCTTC.

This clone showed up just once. In nucleotides, the CDR3 is TGTGCCAGCAGCTTAGGTGGCCGATCCTACGAGCAGTACTTC. Protein: CASSLGGRSYEQYF. The genes are TRBV7-9 and TRBJ2-7, with D unclear. The CDR3 is 14 residues long. Germline V gene data show CDR1 as SEHNR and CDR2 as FQNEAQ (reference sequence). V dropped 1 base and J dropped 1 base, with 8 bases sitting between them.

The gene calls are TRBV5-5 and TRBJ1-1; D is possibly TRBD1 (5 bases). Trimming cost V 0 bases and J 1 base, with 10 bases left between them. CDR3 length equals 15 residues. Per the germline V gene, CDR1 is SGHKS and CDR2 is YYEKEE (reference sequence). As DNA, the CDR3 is TGTGCCAGCAGCTTGGTCAGGGCGTCGAACACTGAAGCTTTCTTT. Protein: CASSLVRASNTEAFF.

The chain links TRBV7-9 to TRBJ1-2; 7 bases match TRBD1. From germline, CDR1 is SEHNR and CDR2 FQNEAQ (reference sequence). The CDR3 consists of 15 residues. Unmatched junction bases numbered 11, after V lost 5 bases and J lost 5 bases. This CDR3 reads CASSPLQTGRYGYTF. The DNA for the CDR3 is TGTGCCAGCAGCCCACTTCAGACAGGGAGGTATGGCTACACCTTC.

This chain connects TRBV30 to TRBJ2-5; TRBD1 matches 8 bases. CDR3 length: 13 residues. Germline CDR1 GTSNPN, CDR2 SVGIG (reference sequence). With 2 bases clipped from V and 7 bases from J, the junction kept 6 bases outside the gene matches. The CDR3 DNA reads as TGTGCCTGGAGTTCTCAGGGGGCAGGGACCCAGTACTTC. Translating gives CAWSSQGAGTQYF. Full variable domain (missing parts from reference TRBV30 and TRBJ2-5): SQTIHQWPATLVQPVGSPLSLECTVEGTSNPNLYWYRQAAGRGLQLLFYSVGIGQISSEVPQNLSASRPQDRQFILSSKKLLLSDSGFYLCAWSSQGAGTQYFGPGTRLLVL.

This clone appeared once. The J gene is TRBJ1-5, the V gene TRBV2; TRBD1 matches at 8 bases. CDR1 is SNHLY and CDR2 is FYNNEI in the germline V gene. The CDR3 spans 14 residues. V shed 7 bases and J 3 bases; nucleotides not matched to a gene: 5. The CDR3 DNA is TGTGCCAGCACCCAGACAGGGGTCAATCAGCCCCAGCATTTT. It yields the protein CASTQTGVNQPQHF.

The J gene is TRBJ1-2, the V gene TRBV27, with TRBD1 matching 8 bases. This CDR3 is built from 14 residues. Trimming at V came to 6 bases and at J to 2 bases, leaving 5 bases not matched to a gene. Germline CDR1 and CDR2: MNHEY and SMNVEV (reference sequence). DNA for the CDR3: TGTGCCAGCAGGCAGGGGGCAAAAAACTATGGCTACACCTTC. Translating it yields CASRQGAKNYGYTF.

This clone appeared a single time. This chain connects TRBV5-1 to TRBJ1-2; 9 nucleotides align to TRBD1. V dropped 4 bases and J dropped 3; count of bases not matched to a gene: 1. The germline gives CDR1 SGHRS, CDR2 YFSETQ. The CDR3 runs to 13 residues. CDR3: CASSRTGDYGYTF. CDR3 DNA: TGCGCCAGCAGCCGGACAGGGGACTATGGCTACACCTTC.

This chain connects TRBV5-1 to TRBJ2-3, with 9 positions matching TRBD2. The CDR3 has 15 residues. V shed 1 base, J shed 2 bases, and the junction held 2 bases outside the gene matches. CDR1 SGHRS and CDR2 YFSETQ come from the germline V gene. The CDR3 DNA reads TGCGCCAGCAGCTTGTTAGCGGGAGACACAGATACGCAGTATTTT. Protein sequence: CASSLLAGDTDTQYF.

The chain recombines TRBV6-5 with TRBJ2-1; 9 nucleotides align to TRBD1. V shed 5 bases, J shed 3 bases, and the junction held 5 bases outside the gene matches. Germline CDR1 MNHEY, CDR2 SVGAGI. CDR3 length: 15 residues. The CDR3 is CASSTRTGDYNEQFF. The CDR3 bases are TGTGCCAGCAGTACCCGGACAGGGGACTACAATGAGCAGTTCTTC.

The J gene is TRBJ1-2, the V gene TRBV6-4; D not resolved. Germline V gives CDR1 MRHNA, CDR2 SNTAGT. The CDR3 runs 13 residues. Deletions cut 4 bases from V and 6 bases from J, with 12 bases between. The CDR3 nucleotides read TGTGCCAGCAGTGCCGCCGAGGGCAATGGCTACACCTTC. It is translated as CASSAAEGNGYTF.